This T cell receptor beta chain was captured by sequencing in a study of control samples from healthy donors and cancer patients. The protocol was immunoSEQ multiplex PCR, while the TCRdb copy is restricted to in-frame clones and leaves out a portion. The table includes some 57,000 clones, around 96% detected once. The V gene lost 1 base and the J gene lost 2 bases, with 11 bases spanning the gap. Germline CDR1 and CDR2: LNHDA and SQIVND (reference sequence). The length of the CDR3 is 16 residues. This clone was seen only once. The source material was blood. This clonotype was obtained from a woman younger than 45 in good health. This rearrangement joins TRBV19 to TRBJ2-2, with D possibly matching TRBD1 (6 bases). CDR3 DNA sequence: TGTGCCAGTAGTATAGGACAGGAAATAAACACCGGGGAGCTGTTTTTT. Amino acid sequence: CASSIGQEINTGELFF.